Shown below are 27 T cell receptor beta chains from a single sample sequenced in a study of shared clonotypes between healthy human individuals. Generated by immunoSEQ multiplex PCR, the TCRdb table keeps only in-frame clones and is missing some. The table records 400,000 to 600,000 clones, about 96% of them present only once. Sequenced: naive CD4+ T cells sorted from blood. Subset here: CD45RA+ positively selected. These receptors were collected from a woman in her thirties in good health.

V gene TRBV6-5 combines with J gene TRBJ1-2; 7 bases match TRBD1. This CDR3 contains 15 residues. V lost 6 bases and J lost 3; bases outside the gene matches: 10. Germline V gene lookup returns CDR1 MNHEY and CDR2 SVGAGI. The CDR3 loop is CASSFTGALDYGYTF. CDR3 sequence (DNA): TGTGCCAGCAGCTTCACAGGGGCTCTGGACTATGGCTACACCTTC.

J is TRBJ2-5 and V is TRBV25-1; TRBD2 might be the D (5 bases). The end of the DNA is better explained by TRBJ2-7, so the J call may be wrong. CDR1 is MGHDK and CDR2 is SYGVNS in the germline V gene. The CDR3 length is 14 residues. CDR3 in DNA: TGTGCCAGCAGTGAATTAATCCACGGGGACGAGCAGTACTTC. Translating it yields CASSELIHGDEQYF.

The chain uses TRBV28 and TRBJ1-1; D ambiguous. This CDR3 region has 14 residues. V was pared by 6 bases and J by 1 base, with 12 bases between. Germline V gene sequence: CDR1 MDHEN, CDR2 SYDVKM. The CDR3 region is CASSPGNRNTEAFF. The CDR3 coding sequence is TGTGCCAGCAGCCCAGGAAATCGGAACACTGAAGCTTTCTTT.

J is TRBJ2-2 and V is TRBV7-2, with no clear D. This CDR3 has 15 residues. Germline values: CDR1 SGHTA, CDR2 FQGNSA. The V gene lost 2 bases and the J gene lost 5 bases, with 12 bases spanning the gap. CDR3 amino acids: CASSLRSTRTGELFF. The CDR3 DNA sequence: TGTGCCAGCAGCTTAAGGAGCACGAGGACCGGGGAGCTGTTTTTT.

The chain joins TRBV21-1 to TRBJ1-5. TRBV21-1 is a documented pseudogene. This CDR3 contains 19 residues. This chain's CDR3 is CASSVPLGVRNHSNQPQHF. The CDR3 coding sequence is TGTGCCAGCAGCGTCCCCCTTGGAGTGAGAAACCATAGCAATCAGCCCCAGCATTTT.

The V and J genes are TRBV18 and TRBJ1-3; a weak D match, TRBD1 (5 bases). Germline assignment: CDR1 KGHSH and CDR2 LQKENI. V lost 6 bases and J lost 0, with 12 bases in between. The CDR3 length is 15 residues. In nucleotides, the CDR3 is TGTGCCAGCTCTCTGCAGGGAGACTCTGGAAACACCATATATTTT. This encodes CASSLQGDSGNTIYF.

J is TRBJ2-1 and V is TRBV11-3; the D is unclear. The CDR3 length is 12 residues. Trimming shortened V by 8 bases and J by 2 bases, and 7 bases separated the two germline ends. CDR1 SGHNT and CDR2 YENEEA come from the germline V gene. CDR3 DNA: TGTGCCAGCCGTTGCGCCTACAATGAGCAGTTCTTC. Translated: CASRCAYNEQFF.

The chain couples TRBV5-1 to TRBJ2-5; a weak D match, TRBD2 (6 bases). CDR1 and CDR2 (germline): SGHRS, YFSETQ. V lost 8 bases, J lost 5 bases, and 19 bases lay in between. The CDR3 loop spans 14 amino acids. This CDR3 is CASGNPEGGETQYF. The CDR3 DNA follows: TGCGCCAGTGGAAACCCGGAGGGAGGCGAGACCCAGTACTTC.

The chain recombines TRBV29-1 with TRBJ1-4; D gene unclear. The CDR3 is 13 amino acids. V was cut by 2 bases and J by 8 bases, with 12 bases left in between. Per germline, CDR1 SQVTM and CDR2 ANQGSEA. Here the CDR3 DNA reads TGCAGCGTTGAACCCAGGCGCGGCGAAAAACTGTTTTTT. The encoded protein is CSVEPRRGEKLFF.

The V and J genes are TRBV5-4 and TRBJ1-3; D is perhaps TRBD1 (5 bases). The CDR3 is 15 amino acids. CDR1 is SGHNT, CDR2 YYREEE, per germline (reference sequence). Between the trimmed V and J ends, which lost 4 bases and 8 bases, there was a span of 19 bases. The CDR3 DNA follows: TGTGCCAGCAGCCGGGACCGCTCTCTCGGAGACACCATATATTTT. Amino acid sequence: CASSRDRSLGDTIYF.

This clone was seen just once. V is TRBV28 and J is TRBJ1-5; D gene uncertain. This CDR3 is 14 amino acids long. Between the trimmed V and J ends, which lost 5 bases and 4 bases, there was a span of 12 bases. Germline CDR1 reads MDHEN; CDR2 reads SYDVKM. Here the CDR3 reads CASSPVGFNQPQHF. The CDR3, as DNA: TGTGCCAGCAGTCCGGTCGGGTTTAATCAGCCCCAGCATTTT.

This chain links TRBV10-3 with TRBJ1-3; D call uncertain. The CDR3 sequence is 16 residues long. Germline CDR1 ENHRY, CDR2 SYGVKD. Trimming left V 6 bases short and J 0 bases short, with 15 bases between. The CDR3 nucleotides are TGTGCCATCAGCGAACCTGAGGTTTACTCTGGAAACACCATATATTTT. The encoded protein is CAISEPEVYSGNTIYF.

The chain combines TRBV29-1 with TRBJ1-4; D remains ambiguous. Germline loops: CDR1 SQVTM, CDR2 ANQGSEA. V was cut by 7 bases and J by 0 bases, with 12 bases left in between. This CDR3 spans 14 amino acids. The CDR3 bases are TGCAGCGCCAAATTAGATGCAACTAATGAAAAACTGTTTTTT. It is translated as CSAKLDATNEKLFF.

The chain couples TRBV6-4 to TRBJ1-2; a weak D match, TRBD1 (5 bases). This CDR3 contains 12 residues. V was pared by 6 bases and J by 1 base, with 6 bases between. The germline CDR1 and CDR2 sequences are MRHNA and SNTAGT. The CDR3 DNA follows: TGTGCCAGCAGGGACAATAACTATGGCTACACCTTC. This translates into CASRDNNYGYTF.

V gene TRBV4-1 combines with J gene TRBJ1-2; 8 bases fit TRBD1. The V gene's germline CDR1 is MGHRA and CDR2 YSYEKL. V lost 3 bases to trimming and J lost 0 bases; unmatched junction nucleotides: 9. The CDR3 runs to 17 residues. CDR3 sequence: CASSQPLDRGPNYGYTF. The CDR3 DNA sequence: TGCGCCAGCAGCCAGCCCCTCGACAGGGGACCTAACTATGGCTACACCTTC.

This chain links TRBV6-5 with TRBJ2-7, with TRBD2 matching 10 bases. The CDR3 spans 15 residues. CDR1 and CDR2 (germline): MNHEY, SVGAGI. V shed 2 bases, J shed 7 bases, and the junction held 8 bases outside the gene matches. CDR3 region: CASSYGAGGLGEQYF. For the CDR3, the DNA is TGTGCCAGCAGTTACGGAGCGGGAGGGCTAGGAGAGCAGTACTTC.

CDR3 nucleotide sequence: TGTGCCAGCAGCCTTTTAGCGGGAGGCACAGATACGCAGTATTTT. Translation: CASSLLAGGTDTQYF. The J gene is TRBJ2-3, the V gene TRBV14, with TRBD2 matching over 9 bases. Germline values: CDR1 SGHDN, CDR2 FVKESK. The V and J ends lost 4 bases and 1 base, in that order; junction bases with no gene match: 3. The CDR3 extends over 15 amino acids.

This clone occurred a few times. The rearrangement uses TRBV5-1 and TRBJ2-1; 7 positions match TRBD1. V lost 0 bases and J lost 3; bases outside the gene matches: 6. The V gene's germline CDR1 is SGHRS and CDR2 YFSETQ. The CDR3 covers 16 residues. CDR3 sequence: CASSLDEQGYYNEQFF. DNA for the CDR3: TGCGCCAGCAGCTTGGATGAACAGGGGTACTACAATGAGCAGTTCTTC.

This clone has a single count. The V and J genes are TRBV11-3 and TRBJ2-2, with TRBD2 identical over 7 bases. The V segment lost 4 bases and the J segment 0 bases; nucleotides outside the gene matches: 2. Germline V lookup: CDR1 SGHNT, CDR2 YENEEA. The CDR3 loop spans 15 amino acids. CDR3 in DNA: TGTGCCAGCAGCTGGACTAGTTCGAACACCGGGGAGCTGTTTTTT. The encoded protein is CASSWTSSNTGELFF.

This chain uses TRBV6-1 with TRBJ2-7; D may correspond to TRBD1 or TRBD2 (5 bases each). CDR1 is MNHNS, CDR2 SASEGT, per germline. With 7 bases removed from V and 4 bases from J, the gap between germline ends came to 11 bases. The CDR3 covers 12 residues. This CDR3 is CASKRGEYEQYF. CDR3 nucleotide sequence: TGTGCCAGCAAGAGGGGAGAATACGAGCAGTACTTC.

The chain uses TRBV10-3 and TRBJ1-1; 7 bases fit TRBD1. Germline CDR1 reads ENHRY; CDR2 reads SYGVKD. The CDR3 is 20 residues long. Trimming removed 4 bases from V and 11 bases from J; junction bases left unmatched: 31. The CDR3 DNA reads TGTGCCATCAGTGGACAGGGTGCATCCTCAGGGAACGGAGGCTGGCTTGGCGCTTTCTTT. Translating it yields CAISGQGASSGNGGWLGAFF.

The V and J genes are TRBV7-9 and TRBJ1-1; 11 bases agree with TRBD1. V dropped 2 bases and J dropped 2; count of bases not matched to a gene: 7. The CDR3 consists of 17 residues. CDR1 and CDR2 (germline): SEHNR, FQNEAQ (reference sequence). The CDR3: CASSLRRTGGDNTEAFF. In DNA, the CDR3 is TGTGCCAGCAGCTTAAGAAGGACAGGGGGCGATAACACTGAAGCTTTCTTT. The complete variable domain, with remaining parts taken from reference TRBV7-9 and TRBJ1-1, reads DTGVSQNPRHKITKRGQNVTFRCDPISEHNRLYWYRQTLGQGPEFLTYFQNEAQLEKSRLLSDRFSAERPKGSFSTLEIQRTEQGDSAMYLCASSLRRTGGDNTEAFFGQGTRLTVV.

The V and J genes are TRBV7-2 and TRBJ1-4; D might be TRBD1 (5 bases). This CDR3 has 16 amino acids. V was trimmed by 1 base and J by 4 bases, leaving 13 bases between them. CDR1 is SGHTA, CDR2 FQGNSA, per germline. In nucleotides, the CDR3 is TGTGCCAGCAGCTTAGGGGGGACCGGTATTAATGAAAAACTGTTTTTT. Its protein product is CASSLGGTGINEKLFF.

This rearrangement joins TRBV6-5 to TRBJ2-3; D unresolved. Germline V CDR1 and CDR2: MNHEY, SVGAGI. The CDR3 spans 11 residues. Trimming took 0 bases from V and 8 from J, leaving 3 bases between them. The CDR3 coding sequence is TGTGCCAGCAGTTACTCAGCTACGCAGTATTTT. Amino acids: CASSYSATQYF.

The chain carries TRBV6-5 and TRBJ1-2, with D maybe TRBD1 (6 bases). V gave up 7 bases and J gave up 1 base, with 13 bases separating them. Per the germline V gene, CDR1 is MNHEY and CDR2 is SVGAGI. CDR3 length: 14 residues. The CDR3 DNA is TGTGCCAGCACCGAGGGGGACATTAACTATGGCTACACCTTC. Encoded protein: CASTEGDINYGYTF.

This chain links TRBV5-1 with TRBJ1-3; tentative D call: TRBD1 (6 bases). Trimming removed 4 bases from V and 4 bases from J, with 18 bases in between. The CDR3 loop spans 16 amino acids. Per germline, CDR1 SGHRS and CDR2 YFSETQ. The CDR3, as DNA: TGCGCCAGCAGCGAACAGGGTCGCGGGAACGGAAACACCATATATTTT. Translation: CASSEQGRGNGNTIYF.

The chain couples TRBV5-4 to TRBJ1-2; the D is unclear. Germline V gene lookup returns CDR1 SGHNT and CDR2 YYREEE (reference sequence). Trimming left V 6 bases short and J 7 bases short, with 16 bases between. This CDR3 spans 13 amino acids. CDR3 sequence (DNA): TGTGCCAGCAAGGAGGGCCCGTGGAGTGGCTACACCTTC. It encodes CASKEGPWSGYTF.